This T cell receptor (beta chain) appears in the sequencing data of a study of technical replicates of blood from several donors. This CDR3 has 13 amino acids. With 0 bases removed from V and 3 bases from J, the gap between germline ends came to 6 bases. Germline V gene data show CDR1 as SGHDT and CDR2 as YYEEEE. Here immunoSEQ multiplex PCR was the method, and the copy in TCRdb shows in-frame clones only, minus some. This table holds some 68,000 clones, nearly 97% found once. Specimen: T cells isolated from PBMCs. The genes are TRBV5-6 and TRBJ1-1; D remains ambiguous. The receptor was isolated from a human donor in good health. The CDR3 sequence is CASSLDGDTEAFF. In nucleotides, the CDR3 is TGTGCCAGCAGCTTGGACGGAGACACTGAAGCTTTCTTT.